These 2 T cell receptor beta chains share one sample of origin, sequenced in a study of cytomegalovirus exposure and HLA in healthy donors. Amplification used 60 Vbeta primers and 13 Jbeta primers. Clones were read by immunoSEQ multiplex PCR, and TCRdb kept only the in-frame ones, dropping some. The profile covers over 150,000 clones, with 80% appearing a single time and under 6% taken by the ten largest. Sequencing used PBMCs. The receptors here all came from a man aged 25 to 45 in good health and CMV-seronegative.

The chain has TRBV28 and TRBJ2-1, with D tentatively TRBD2 (5 bases). Germline V gene lookup returns CDR1 MDHEN and CDR2 SYDVKM. This CDR3 comprises 15 residues. V was pared by 3 bases and J by 3 bases, with 12 bases between. CDR3 DNA: TGTGCCAGCAGTTTGAGGGTAACTGGCTACAATGAGCAGTTCTTC. Translated, it gives CASSLRVTGYNEQFF.

V usage is TRBV28 and J usage is TRBJ2-7; 8 nucleotides line up with TRBD1. The CDR3 totals 13 residues. The germline gives CDR1 MDHEN, CDR2 SYDVKM. J was trimmed by 4 bases and V by 6 bases; bases with no gene match: 5. The CDR3 sequence is CASRSTGVYEQYF. The CDR3 DNA sequence: TGTGCCAGCAGGTCGACAGGGGTGTACGAGCAGTACTTC.